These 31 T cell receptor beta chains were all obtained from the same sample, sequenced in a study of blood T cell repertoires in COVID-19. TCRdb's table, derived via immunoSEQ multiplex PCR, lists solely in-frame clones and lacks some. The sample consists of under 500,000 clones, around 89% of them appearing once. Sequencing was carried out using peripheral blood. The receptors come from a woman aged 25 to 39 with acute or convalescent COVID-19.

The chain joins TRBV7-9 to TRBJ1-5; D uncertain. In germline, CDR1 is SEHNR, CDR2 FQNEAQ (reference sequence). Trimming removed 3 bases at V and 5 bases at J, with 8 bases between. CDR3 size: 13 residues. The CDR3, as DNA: TGTGCCAGCAGCTTGGGCCCAGATCAGCCCCAGCATTTT. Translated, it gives CASSLGPDQPQHF.

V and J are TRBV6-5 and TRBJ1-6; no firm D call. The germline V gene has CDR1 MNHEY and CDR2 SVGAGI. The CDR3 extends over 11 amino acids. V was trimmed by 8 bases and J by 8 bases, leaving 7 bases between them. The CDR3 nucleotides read TGTGCCAGCGAGAGGGATTCACCCCTCCACTTT. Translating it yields CASERDSPLHF.

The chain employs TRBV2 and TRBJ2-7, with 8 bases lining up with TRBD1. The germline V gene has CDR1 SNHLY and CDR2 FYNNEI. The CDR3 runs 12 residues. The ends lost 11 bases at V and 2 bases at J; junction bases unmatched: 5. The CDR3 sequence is CAGGQGTYEQYF. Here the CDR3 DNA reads TGTGCCGGTGGACAGGGAACCTACGAGCAGTACTTC.

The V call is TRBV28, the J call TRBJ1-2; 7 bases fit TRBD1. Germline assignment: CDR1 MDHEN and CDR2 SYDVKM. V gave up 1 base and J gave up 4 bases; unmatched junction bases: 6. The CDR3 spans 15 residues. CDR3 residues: CASSLLVGGGYGYTF. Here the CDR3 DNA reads TGTGCCAGCAGTTTATTGGTAGGGGGCGGCTATGGCTACACCTTC.

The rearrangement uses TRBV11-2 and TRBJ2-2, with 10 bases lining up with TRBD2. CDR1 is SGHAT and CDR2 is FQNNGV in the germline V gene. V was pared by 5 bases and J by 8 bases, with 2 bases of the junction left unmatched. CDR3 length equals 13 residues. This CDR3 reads CASSQGLAGELFF. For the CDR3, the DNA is TGTGCCAGCAGCCAGGGACTAGCGGGGGAGCTGTTTTTT. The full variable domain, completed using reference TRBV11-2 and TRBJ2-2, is EAGVAQSPRYKIIEKRQSVAFWCNPISGHATLYWYQQILGQGPKLLIQFQNNGVVDDSQLPKDRFSAERLKGVDSTLKIQPAKLEDSAVYLCASSQGLAGELFFGEGSRLTVL.

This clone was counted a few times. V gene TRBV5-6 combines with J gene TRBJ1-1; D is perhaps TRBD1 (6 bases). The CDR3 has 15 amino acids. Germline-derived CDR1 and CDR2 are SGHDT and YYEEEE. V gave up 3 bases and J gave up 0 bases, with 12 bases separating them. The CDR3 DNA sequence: TGTGCCAGCAGCTCAATTACAGGGCTGAACACTGAAGCTTTCTTT. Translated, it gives CASSSITGLNTEAFF.

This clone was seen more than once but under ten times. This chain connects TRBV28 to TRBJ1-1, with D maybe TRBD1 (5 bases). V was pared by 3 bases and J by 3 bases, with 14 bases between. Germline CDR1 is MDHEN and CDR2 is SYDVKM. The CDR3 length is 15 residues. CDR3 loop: CASSFRQGFDTEAFF. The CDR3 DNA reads TGTGCCAGCAGTTTTCGGCAGGGCTTTGACACTGAAGCTTTCTTT.

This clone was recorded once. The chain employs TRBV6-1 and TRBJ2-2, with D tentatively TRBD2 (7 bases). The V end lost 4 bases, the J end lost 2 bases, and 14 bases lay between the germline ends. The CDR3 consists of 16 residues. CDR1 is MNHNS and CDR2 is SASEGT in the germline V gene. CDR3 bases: TGTGCCAGCAGTGTCGAGGGGGGGGTTAACACCGGGGAGCTGTTTTTT. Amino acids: CASSVEGGVNTGELFF.

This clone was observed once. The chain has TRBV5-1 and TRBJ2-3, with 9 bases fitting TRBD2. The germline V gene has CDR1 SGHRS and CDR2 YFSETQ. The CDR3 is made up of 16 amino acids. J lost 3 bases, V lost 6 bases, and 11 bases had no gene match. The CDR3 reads CASTELPSGGTDTQYF. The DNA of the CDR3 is TGCGCCAGCACCGAACTCCCCAGCGGGGGGACAGATACGCAGTATTTT. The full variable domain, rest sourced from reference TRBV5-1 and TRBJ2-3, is KAGVTQTPRYLIKTRGQQVTLSCSPISGHRSVSWYQQTPGQGLQFLFEYFSETQRNKGNFPGRFSGRQFSNSRSEMNVSTLELGDSALYLCASTELPSGGTDTQYFGPGTRLTVL.

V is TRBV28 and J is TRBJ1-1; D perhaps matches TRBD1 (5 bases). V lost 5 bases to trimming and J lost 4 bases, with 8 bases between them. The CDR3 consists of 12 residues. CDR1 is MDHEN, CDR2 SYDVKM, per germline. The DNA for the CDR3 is TGTGCCAGCAGTCCCAGGGTCACTGAAGCTTTCTTT. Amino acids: CASSPRVTEAFF.

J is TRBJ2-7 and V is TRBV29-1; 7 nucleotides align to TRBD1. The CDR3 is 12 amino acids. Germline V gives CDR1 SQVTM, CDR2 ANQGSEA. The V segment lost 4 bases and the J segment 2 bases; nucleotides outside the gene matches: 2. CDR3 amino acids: CSVGDRAYEQYF. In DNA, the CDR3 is TGCAGCGTTGGAGACAGGGCCTACGAGCAGTACTTC.

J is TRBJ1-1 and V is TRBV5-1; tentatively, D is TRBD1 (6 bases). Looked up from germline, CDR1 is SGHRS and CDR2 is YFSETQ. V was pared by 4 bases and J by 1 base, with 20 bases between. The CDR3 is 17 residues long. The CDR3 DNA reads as TGCGCCAGCAGCCCGGGGCGGGCGGGGGGCGCGAACACTGAAGCTTTCTTT. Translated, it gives CASSPGRAGGANTEAFF.

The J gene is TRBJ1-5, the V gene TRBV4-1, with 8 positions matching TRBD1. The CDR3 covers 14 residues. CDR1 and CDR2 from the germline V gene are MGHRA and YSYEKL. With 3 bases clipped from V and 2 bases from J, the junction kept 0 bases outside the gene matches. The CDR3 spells CASSQGQGNQPQHF. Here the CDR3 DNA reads TGCGCCAGCAGCCAGGGACAGGGCAATCAGCCCCAGCATTTT.

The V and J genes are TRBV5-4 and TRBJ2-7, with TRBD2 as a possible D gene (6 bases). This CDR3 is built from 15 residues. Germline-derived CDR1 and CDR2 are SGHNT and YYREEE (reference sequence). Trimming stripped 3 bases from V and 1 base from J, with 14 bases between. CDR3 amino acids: CASSSRGGDSYEQYF. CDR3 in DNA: TGTGCCAGCAGCTCAAGGGGCGGGGATTCCTACGAGCAGTACTTC.

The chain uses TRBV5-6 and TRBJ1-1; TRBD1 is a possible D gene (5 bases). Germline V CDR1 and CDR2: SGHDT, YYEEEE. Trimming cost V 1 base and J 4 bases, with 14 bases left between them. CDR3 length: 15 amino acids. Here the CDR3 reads CASSLPGEWSTEAFF. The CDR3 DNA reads TGTGCCAGCAGCTTGCCGGGGGAGTGGAGCACTGAAGCTTTCTTT.

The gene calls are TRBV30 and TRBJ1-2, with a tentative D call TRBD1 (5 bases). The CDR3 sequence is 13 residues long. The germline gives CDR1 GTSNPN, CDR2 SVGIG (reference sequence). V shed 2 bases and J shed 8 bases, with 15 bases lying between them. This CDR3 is CAWSPRGWSGYTF. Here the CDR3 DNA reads TGTGCCTGGAGTCCTCGGGGGTGGTCGGGCTACACCTTC. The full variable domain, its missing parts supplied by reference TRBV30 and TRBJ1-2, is SQTIHQWPATLVQPVGSPLSLECTVEGTSNPNLYWYRQAAGRGLQLLFYSVGIGQISSEVPQNLSASRPQDRQFILSSKKLLLSDSGFYLCAWSPRGWSGYTFGSGTRLTVV.

The CDR3 nucleotides read TGTGCCAGCAGAGCCCGACAGGGCAACACTGAAGCTTTCTTT. This gives the protein CASRARQGNTEAFF. The chain couples TRBV2 to TRBJ1-1; 7 nucleotides agree with TRBD1. Trimming cost V 6 bases and J 2 bases; bases outside gene matches: 6. CDR3 size: 14 residues. In germline, CDR1 is SNHLY, CDR2 FYNNEI.

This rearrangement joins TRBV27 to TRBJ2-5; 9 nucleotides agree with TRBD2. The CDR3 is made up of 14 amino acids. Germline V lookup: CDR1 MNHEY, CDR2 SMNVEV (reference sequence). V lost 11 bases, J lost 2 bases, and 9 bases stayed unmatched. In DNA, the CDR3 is TGTGCCTCAAAGCGGGGGGCCTTACAAGAGACCCAGTACTTC. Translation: CASKRGALQETQYF.

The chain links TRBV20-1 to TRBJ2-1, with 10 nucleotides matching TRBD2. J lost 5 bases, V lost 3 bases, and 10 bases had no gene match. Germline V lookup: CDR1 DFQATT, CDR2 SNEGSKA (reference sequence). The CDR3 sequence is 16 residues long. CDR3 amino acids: CSASRQGLAINNEQFF. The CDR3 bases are TGCAGTGCTAGTCGCCAGGGACTAGCGATTAACAATGAGCAGTTCTTC.

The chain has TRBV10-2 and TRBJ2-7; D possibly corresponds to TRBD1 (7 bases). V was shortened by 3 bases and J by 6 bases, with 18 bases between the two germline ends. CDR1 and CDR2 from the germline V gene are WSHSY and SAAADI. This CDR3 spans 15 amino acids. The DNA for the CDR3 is TGCGCCAGCAGTGAAACCACTAGCTCAGGGGGCGAGCAGTACTTC. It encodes CASSETTSSGGEQYF.

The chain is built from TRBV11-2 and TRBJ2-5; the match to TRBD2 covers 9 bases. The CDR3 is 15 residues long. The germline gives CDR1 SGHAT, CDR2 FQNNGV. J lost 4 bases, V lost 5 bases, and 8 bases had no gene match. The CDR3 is CASSHSSGEGETQYF. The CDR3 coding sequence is TGTGCCAGCAGCCATTCTAGCGGGGAGGGAGAGACCCAGTACTTC.

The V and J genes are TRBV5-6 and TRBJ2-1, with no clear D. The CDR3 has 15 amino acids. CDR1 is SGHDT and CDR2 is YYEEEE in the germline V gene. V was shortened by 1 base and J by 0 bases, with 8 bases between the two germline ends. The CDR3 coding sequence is TGTGCCAGCAGCTTGTATATTCTCTCCTACAATGAGCAGTTCTTC. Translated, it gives CASSLYILSYNEQFF. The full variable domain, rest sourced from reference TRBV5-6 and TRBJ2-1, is DAGVTQSPTHLIKTRGQQVTLRCSPKSGHDTVSWYQQALGQGPQFIFQYYEEEERQRGNFPDRFSGHQFPNYSSELNVNALLLGDSALYLCASSLYILSYNEQFFGPGTRLTVL.

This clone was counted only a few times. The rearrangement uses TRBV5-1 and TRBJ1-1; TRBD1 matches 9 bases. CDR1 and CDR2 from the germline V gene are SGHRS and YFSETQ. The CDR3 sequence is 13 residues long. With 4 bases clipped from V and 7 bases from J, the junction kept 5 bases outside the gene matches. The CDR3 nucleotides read TGCGCCAGCAGCCTCGGGACAGGGAGTGAAGCTTTCTTT. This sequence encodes CASSLGTGSEAFF.

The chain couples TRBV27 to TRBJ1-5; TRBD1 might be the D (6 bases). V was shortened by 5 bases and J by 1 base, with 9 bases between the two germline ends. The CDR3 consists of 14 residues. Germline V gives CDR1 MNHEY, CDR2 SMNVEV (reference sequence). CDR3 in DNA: TGTGCCAGCAGTACAGGGTGGAGCAATCAGCCCCAGCATTTT. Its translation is CASSTGWSNQPQHF.

The CDR3 sequence is CASSVGEGWSGNTIYF. In nucleotides, the CDR3 is TGTGCCAGCAGCGTAGGGGAGGGGTGGTCTGGAAACACCATATATTTT. The V and J genes are TRBV9 and TRBJ1-3; TRBD1 is a possible D gene (5 bases). There are 16 residues in the CDR3. The V gene lost 0 bases and the J gene lost 1 base, with 11 bases spanning the gap. Germline V CDR1 and CDR2: SGDLS, YYNGEE. The entire variable domain, with the rest obtained from reference TRBV9 and TRBJ1-3, is as follows: DSGVTQTPKHLITATGQRVTLRCSPRSGDLSVYWYQQSLDQGLQFLIQYYNGEERAKGNILERFSAQQFPDLHSELNLSSLELGDSALYFCASSVGEGWSGNTIYFGEGSWLTVV.

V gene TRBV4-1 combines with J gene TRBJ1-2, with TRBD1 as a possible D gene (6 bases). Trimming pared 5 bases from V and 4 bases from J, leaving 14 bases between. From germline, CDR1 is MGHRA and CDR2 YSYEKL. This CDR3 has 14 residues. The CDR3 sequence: CASSSLGQLYGYTF. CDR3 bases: TGCGCCAGCAGCTCGTTAGGACAGCTCTATGGCTACACCTTC.

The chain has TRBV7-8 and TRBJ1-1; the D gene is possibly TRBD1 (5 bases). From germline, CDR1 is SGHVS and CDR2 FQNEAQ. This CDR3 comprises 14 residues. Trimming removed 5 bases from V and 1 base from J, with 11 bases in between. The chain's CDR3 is CASSNNGQNTEAFF. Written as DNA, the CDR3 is TGTGCCAGCAGCAACAACGGACAGAACACTGAAGCTTTCTTT. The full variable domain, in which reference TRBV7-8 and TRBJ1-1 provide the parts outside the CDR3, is GAGVSQSPRYKVAKRGQDVALRCDPISGHVSLFWYQQALGQGPEFLTYFQNEAQLDKSGLPSDRFFAERPEGSVSTLKIQRTQQEDSAVYLCASSNNGQNTEAFFGQGTRLTVV.

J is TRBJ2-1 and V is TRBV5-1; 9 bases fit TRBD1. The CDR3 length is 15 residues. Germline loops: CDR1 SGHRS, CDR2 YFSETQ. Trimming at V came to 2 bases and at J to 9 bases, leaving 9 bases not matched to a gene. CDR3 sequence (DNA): TGCGCCAGCAGCTTCTCGGACAGGGGAATAGGTGAGCAGTTCTTC. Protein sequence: CASSFSDRGIGEQFF.

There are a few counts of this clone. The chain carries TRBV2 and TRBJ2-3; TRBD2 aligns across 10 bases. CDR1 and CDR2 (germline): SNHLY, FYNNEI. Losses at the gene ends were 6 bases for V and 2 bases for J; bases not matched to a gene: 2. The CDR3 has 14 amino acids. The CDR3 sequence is CASRTSGSTDTQYF. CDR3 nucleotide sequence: TGTGCCAGCAGGACTAGCGGGTCCACAGATACGCAGTATTTT.

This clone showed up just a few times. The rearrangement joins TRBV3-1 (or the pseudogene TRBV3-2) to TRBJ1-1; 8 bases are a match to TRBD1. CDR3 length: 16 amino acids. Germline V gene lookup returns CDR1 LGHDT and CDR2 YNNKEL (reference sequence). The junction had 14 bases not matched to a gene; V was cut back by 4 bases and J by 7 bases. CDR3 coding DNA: TGTGCCAGCAGCCGAGGTCACGTTCGGACAGGGAGTGAAGCTTTCTTT. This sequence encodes CASSRGHVRTGSEAFF.

The CDR3 nucleotides are TGTGCCAGCTCACCAGCGGGATTTCGATTCATGAACACTGAAGCTTTCTTT. Protein product: CASSPAGFRFMNTEAFF. The chain couples TRBV18 to TRBJ1-1; D remains unclear. Germline CDR1 reads KGHSH; CDR2 reads LQKENI. This CDR3 spans 17 amino acids. Trimming took 2 bases from V and 0 from J, leaving 16 bases between them. The complete variable domain, with remaining parts taken from reference TRBV18 and TRBJ1-1, reads NAGVMQNPRHLVRRRGQEARLRCSPMKGHSHVYWYRQLPEEGLKFMVYLQKENIIDESGMPKERFSAEFPKEGPSILRIQQVVRGDSAAYFCASSPAGFRFMNTEAFFGQGTRLTVV.